This TCR beta chain was documented in a study of blood T cell repertoires in COVID-19. Overall study context: Spain, Italy and the United States supplied samples that represented acute and convalescent COVID-19.

The table lists this clone with a count of one. Profiling relied on immunoSEQ multiplex PCR, and the TCRdb table lists in-frame clones only, not all of them. The repertoire has 84,000 or so clones, roughly 78% of them found once; the top ten carry 0.95% to 1.5%. The sequenced sample consisted of peripheral blood. This clonotype was sampled from a woman aged 80 or older with acute or convalescent COVID-19.

This chain's CDR3 is CASSQVGLQKDTDTQYF. The CDR3 DNA follows: TGTGCCAGCAGCCAAGTAGGACTCCAAAAAGACACAGATACGCAGTATTTT. The genes are TRBV4-2 and TRBJ2-3; D is perhaps TRBD2 (5 bases). This CDR3 comprises 17 residues. Germline CDR1 LGHNA, CDR2 YNFKEQ. Trimming took 1 base from V and 2 from J, leaving 16 bases between them.